Listed below are T cell receptor beta chains from one sample, sequenced in a study of T cell repertoires in cytomegalovirus infection. These receptors' antigens are unknown. TCRdb analysed the reads with MiXCR anew, one entry per CDR3 protein. The sample has about 500,000 distinct CDR3 sequences; roughly 34% are singletons. The sample here was cultured PBMCs, taken from culture after CMV antigen stimulation. Receptors were obtained from a human donor in good health (CMV status not recorded). Some clones in this sample may be carry-over from other donors' samples. CDR3s include the opening cysteine and the closing phenylalanine or tryptophan. D genes are given only for firm matches. The listing skips clone size in some rows; elsewhere it reads once, few, many or a size class.

clone size	D gene	V gene	J gene	CDR3 protein	CDR3 DNA
many	NA	TRBV19	TRBJ2-2	CAISWGVGELFF	TGTGCCATATCTTGGGGAGTCGGGGAGCTGTTTTTT
NA	TRBD1	TRBV23-1	TRBJ2-3	CASSHHRGSDTQYF	TGCGCCAGCAGTCATCACAGGGGGTCAGATACGCAGTATTTT
NA	TRBD2	TRBV7-9	TRBJ2-7	CASSLESSSGRAEQYF	TGTGCCAGCAGCTTAGAATCTTCTAGCGGGAGAGCCGAGCAGTACTTC
NA	NA	TRBV7-9	TRBJ2-3	CASRPGQDTQYF	TGTGCCAGCAGACCAGGACAGGATACGCAGTATTTT
NA	NA	TRBV11-2	TRBJ2-5	CASSLGSQPQETQYF	TGTGCCAGCAGCTTAGGGTCCCAGCCCCAAGAGACCCAGTACTTC
many	NA	TRBV12-3/TRBV12-4	TRBJ2-7	CASSRRLAKTTYEQYF	TGTGCCAGCAGCCGCCGGCTAGCGAAAACTACCTACGAGCAGTACTTC
NA	NA	TRBV20-1	TRBJ1-1	CSARAANPQGSEAFF	TGCAGTGCTAGAGCCGCAAACCCACAGGGTTCTGAAGCTTTCTTT
NA	TRBD1	TRBV12-5	TRBJ1-2	CASGLVQGHFNYGYTF	TGTGCTAGTGGTTTGGTACAGGGGCACTTTAACTATGGCTACACCTTC
many	TRBD2	TRBV7-3	TRBJ2-5	CASSLSGGQETQYF	TGTGCCAGCAGCTTAAGCGGGGGCCAAGAGACCCAGTACTTC
few	NA	TRBV7-9	TRBJ2-1	CASTPMSLNEQFF	TGTGCCAGCACCCCTATGTCCCTGAATGAGCAGTTCTTC
many	NA	TRBV7-2	TRBJ2-3	CASSLAPTRPDTQYF	TGTGCCAGCAGCTTAGCACCTACCAGGCCAGATACGCAGTATTTT
once	TRBD2	TRBV19	TRBJ2-7	CASGTSGYSAQYEQYF	TGTGCCAGCGGGACTAGCGGCTACTCGGCTCAATACGAGCAGTACTTC
NA	NA	TRBV7-2	TRBJ2-3	CASSLPPGHSTDTQYF	TGTGCCAGCAGCTTACCCCCAGGACACTCCACAGATACGCAGTATTTT
NA	TRBD2	TRBV27	TRBJ2-3	CASSPGTSGRKFTDTQYF	TGTGCCAGCAGTCCCGGGACTAGCGGGAGGAAATTCACAGATACGCAGTATTTT
many	NA	TRBV7-8	TRBJ2-1	CASTVRTDNEQFF	TGTGCCAGCACGGTCCGGACCGACAATGAGCAGTTCTTC
NA	NA	TRBV4-1	TRBJ1-4	CASSQPNTATNEKLFF	TGCGCCAGCAGCCAACCCAACACAGCAACTAATGAAAAACTGTTTTTT
NA	NA	TRBV29-1	TRBJ1-2	CSVERRTYGYTF	TGCAGCGTTGAAAGGCGGACCTATGGCTACACCTTC
NA	NA	TRBV6-5	TRBJ1-2	CASSPVNYGYTF	TGTGCCAGCAGTCCGGTTAACTATGGCTACACCTTC
once	NA	TRBV6-2/TRBV6-3	TRBJ2-3	CASSRQGGTQYF	TGTGCCAGCAGTCGACAGGGAGGTACGCAGTATTTT
few	TRBD1	TRBV5-1	TRBJ2-5	CASSVPGQKKETQYF	TGCGCCAGCAGCGTACCGGGACAGAAGAAAGAGACCCAGTACTTC
NA	TRBD2	TRBV20-1	TRBJ2-1	CSAGDPTSGRGNEQFF	TGCAGTGCTGGAGATCCGACTAGCGGGAGGGGGAATGAGCAGTTCTTC
NA	NA	TRBV7-9	TRBJ1-1	CASSSSGHNTEAFF	TGTGCCAGCAGCTCGTCGGGACATAACACTGAAGCTTTCTTT
few	NA	TRBV12-3/TRBV12-4	TRBJ2-3	CASSNVRTSTDTQYF	TGTGCCAGCAGTAATGTCCGCACGAGCACAGATACGCAGTATTTT